Listed below are T cell receptor beta chains from one sample, sequenced in a study of PD-L1 blockade in urothelial cancer. Sequencing was performed with immunoSEQ multiplex PCR; in TCRdb, only in-frame clones are kept and a portion is missing. Here the sample spans 15,000 or so clones, around 87% being singletons. The source was PBMCs, collected around atezolizumab (anti-PD-L1) treatment. All receptors derive from a man between 70 and 80 years old with urothelial cancer. Each CDR3 is given with its conserved first and last residue. A D gene is named only where the DNA matches it firmly. The size of a clone is reported for some rows only, either as once, few or many, or as a class for expanded clones.

>TRBD2|TRBV19|TRBJ2-3|NA
TGTGCCAGTAGCGGGGGGATGTATACGCAGTATTTT
CASSGGMYTQYF
>NA|TRBV7-2|TRBJ1-6|NA
TGTGCCAGCAGCACCAGCCTCGGGGGAAATTCACCCCTCCACTTT
CASSTSLGGNSPLHF
>TRBD1|TRBV29-1|TRBJ2-7|NA
TGCAGCGTGAGCCGGGACAGGAATTACGAGCAGTACTTC
CSVSRDRNYEQYF
>NA|TRBV30|TRBJ2-7|NA
TGTGCCTGGAGCTACTCGACGGGCTACGAGCAGTACTTC
CAWSYSTGYEQYF
>TRBD1|TRBV10-1|TRBJ1-2|NA
TGCGCCAGCAGTCCCGGGACAGGGCCGCAGGGCTATGGCTACACCTTC
CASSPGTGPQGYGYTF
>NA|TRBV4-1|TRBJ2-2|NA
TGCGCCAGCAGCCATCCCGGGCCGGGACTGGGGGAGCTGTTTTTT
CASSHPGPGLGELFF
>TRBD2|TRBV4-1|TRBJ2-3|NA
TGCGCCAGCAGCCAACTAGCGGGGGTTAGCACAGATACGCAGTATTTT
CASSQLAGVSTDTQYF
>NA|TRBV11-2|TRBJ2-7|once
TGTGCCAGCAGCGAACAGCGGACCTCCTACGAGCAGTACTTC
CASSEQRTSYEQYF
>NA|TRBV19|TRBJ1-5|NA
TGTGCCAGTAAACAGGGTAGCAATCAGCCCCAGCATTTT
CASKQGSNQPQHF
>NA|TRBV6-6|TRBJ1-3|NA
TGTGCCAGCAGTCTTACGAGGGATTTCGGAAACACCATATATTTT
CASSLTRDFGNTIYF
>NA|TRBV2|TRBJ2-4|NA
TGTGCCAGCAAGGAAGGAAGACTTTATAAAAACATTCAGTACTTC
CASKEGRLYKNIQYF